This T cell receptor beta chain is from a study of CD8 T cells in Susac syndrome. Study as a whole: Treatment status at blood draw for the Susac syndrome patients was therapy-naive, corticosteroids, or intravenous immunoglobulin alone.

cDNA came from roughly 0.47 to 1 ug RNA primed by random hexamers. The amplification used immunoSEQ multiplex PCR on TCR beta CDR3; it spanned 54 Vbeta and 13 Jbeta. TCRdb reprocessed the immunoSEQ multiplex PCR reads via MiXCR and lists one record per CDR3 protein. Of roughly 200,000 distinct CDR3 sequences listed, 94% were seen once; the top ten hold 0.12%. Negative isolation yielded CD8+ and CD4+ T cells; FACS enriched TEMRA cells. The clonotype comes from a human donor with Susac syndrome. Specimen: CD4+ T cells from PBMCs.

The CDR3 sequence is CASSGRDRGYQNSPLHF. The DNA for the CDR3 is TGTGCCAGCAGTGGCCGGGACAGGGGGTATCAGAATTCACCCCTCCACTTT. This rearrangement joins TRBV12-3 or TRBV12-4 to TRBJ1-6, with 11 bases that match TRBD1. Trimming at V came to 5 bases and at J to 7 bases, leaving 10 bases not matched to a gene. CDR3 length equals 17 residues.